These T cell receptor beta chains were read from a single sample in a study of cytomegalovirus exposure and HLA in healthy donors. Produced via immunoSEQ multiplex PCR; TCRdb's table is partial and in-frame only. The sample holds some 220,000 clones, 70% to 85% seen once. The sequenced sample consisted of PBMCs. The receptors were gathered from a woman in her forties in good health and CMV-seronegative. The CDR3 runs from the conserved cysteine through the conserved F or W. The order of the fields is D gene, V gene, J gene, clone size, CDR3 DNA, CDR3 protein. A D gene is named only where the DNA matches it firmly. Size values are once, few and many counts, or a class for expanded clones, and some rows have none.

D: .
V: TRBV5-1
J: TRBJ2-2
size: .
DNA: TGCGCCAGCAGCTTGTGGGGTAACAGGAGACTGAACACCGGGGAGCTGTTTTTT
CDR3: CASSLWGNRRLNTGELFF

D: TRBD1
V: TRBV2
J: TRBJ2-1
size: .
DNA: TGTGCCAGCAGTGAAGGGGACAGGGGGCTGAATGAGCAGTTCTTC
CDR3: CASSEGDRGLNEQFF

D: TRBD1
V: TRBV6-1
J: TRBJ1-6
size: .
DNA: TGTGCCAGCAGCTCCACAAGGTCAGGGGGTTCACCCCTCCACTTT
CDR3: CASSSTRSGGSPLHF

D: TRBD1
V: TRBV29-1
J: TRBJ2-5
size: once
DNA: TGCACGGTGAAAGACAGGGGATTCCAAGAGACCCAGTACTTC
CDR3: CTVKDRGFQETQYF

D: .
V: TRBV6-6
J: TRBJ1-2
size: .
DNA: TGTGCCAGCACTCCGGGACACCTCTATGGCTACACCTTC
CDR3: CASTPGHLYGYTF

D: TRBD1
V: TRBV5-6
J: TRBJ1-5
size: few
DNA: TGTGCCAGCAGCGCCAGGACAGGGGGAGGTCAGCCCCAGCATTTT
CDR3: CASSARTGGGQPQHF

D: .
V: TRBV5-4
J: TRBJ1-1
size: .
DNA: TGTGCCAGCAGCTTACGACAGACGAACACTGAAGCTTTCTTT
CDR3: CASSLRQTNTEAFF

D: TRBD1
V: TRBV2
J: TRBJ2-1
size: .
DNA: TGTGCCAACGGAGCCGAGCCCGTCAGGGGGTCCTACAATGAGCAGTTCTTC
CDR3: CANGAEPVRGSYNEQFF

D: .
V: TRBV6-5
J: TRBJ1-2
size: once
DNA: TGTGCCAGCAGACGCCTTCAGGCAAACTATGGCTACACCTTC
CDR3: CASRRLQANYGYTF

D: .
V: TRBV6-5
J: TRBJ1-3
size: .
DNA: TGTGCCAGCAGTTACGTATCTGGAAACACCATATATTTT
CDR3: CASSYVSGNTIYF

D: TRBD1
V: TRBV5-5
J: TRBJ1-1
size: .
DNA: TGTGCCAGCAGCCCCCAGGGGGCCATGAACACTGAAGCTTTCTTT
CDR3: CASSPQGAMNTEAFF

D: .
V: TRBV7-8
J: TRBJ1-1
size: .
DNA: TGTGCCAGCAGCTTCTTGAACACTGAAGCTTTCTTT
CDR3: CASSFLNTEAFF

D: .
V: TRBV27
J: TRBJ2-7
size: .
DNA: TGTGCCAGCAGCTTAGCGGAAGACTACGAGCAGTACTTC
CDR3: CASSLAEDYEQYF

D: TRBD2
V: TRBV5-1
J: TRBJ2-1
size: few
DNA: TGCGCCAGCAGCTCCACGGGGGGGTCTGAGCAGTTCTTC
CDR3: CASSSTGGSEQFF

D: TRBD1
V: TRBV5-1
J: TRBJ1-4
size: few
DNA: TGCGCCAGCAGCGAACAGGGGGGGAAACTGTTTTTT
CDR3: CASSEQGGKLFF

D: TRBD2
V: TRBV5-1
J: TRBJ2-5
size: .
DNA: TGCGCCAGCAGCCCTGGGACTAGCGGGGGTTCGAGGGAGACCCAGTACTTC
CDR3: CASSPGTSGGSRETQYF

D: TRBD1
V: TRBV7-9
J: TRBJ2-7
size: .
DNA: TGTGCCAGCAACGCCTGGGACAGAAATTACGAGCAGTACTTC
CDR3: CASNAWDRNYEQYF

D: TRBD1
V: TRBV28
J: TRBJ1-6
size: .
DNA: TGTGCCAGCAGTACAGGGGGCGAGGAGTCCTATAATTCACCCCTCCACTTT
CDR3: CASSTGGEESYNSPLHF

D: .
V: TRBV15
J: TRBJ1-1
size: .
DNA: TGTGCCACCAGCACTCCGGTCTCCACTGAAGCTTTCTTT
CDR3: CATSTPVSTEAFF

D: TRBD1
V: TRBV7-9
J: TRBJ2-7
size: .
DNA: TGTTCCAGCAGCCCTGGGGGGACAGGGAATGGCGAGCAGTACTTC
CDR3: CSSSPGGTGNGEQYF

D: .
V: TRBV7-6
J: TRBJ2-5
size: .
DNA: TGTGCCAGCAGCCTGTGGGTAGCAGAGGCCCAAGAGACCCAGTACTTC
CDR3: CASSLWVAEAQETQYF

D: .
V: TRBV6-1
J: TRBJ2-7
size: .
DNA: TGTGCCAGCAGTGACTCAGGGGAGGGAGCCTACGAGCAGTACTTC
CDR3: CASSDSGEGAYEQYF

D: .
V: TRBV30
J: TRBJ1-2
size: medium-sized
DNA: TGTGCCTGGAGAGGGGGAATCCAATCAGAGGGCTACACCTTC
CDR3: CAWRGGIQSEGYTF

D: .
V: TRBV29-1
J: TRBJ2-7
size: .
DNA: TGCAGCGTTGAAATAGTTAACGAGCAGTACTTC
CDR3: CSVEIVNEQYF

D: .
V: TRBV6-4
J: TRBJ2-2
size: few
DNA: TGTGCCAGCACCTCCCGGCCGGGGACCGGGGAGCTGTTTTTT
CDR3: CASTSRPGTGELFF

D: .
V: TRBV7-8
J: TRBJ1-2
size: .
DNA: TGTGCCAGCAGCTGGACGGACTCTAACTATGGCTACACCTTC
CDR3: CASSWTDSNYGYTF

D: .
V: TRBV2
J: TRBJ2-5
size: .
DNA: TGTGCCAGCACTAGAGAGACCCAGTACTTC
CDR3: CASTRETQYF

D: .
V: TRBV30
J: TRBJ1-5
size: .
DNA: TGTGCCTGGGGCGGTAGCAATCAGCCCCAGCATTTT
CDR3: CAWGGSNQPQHF

D: .
V: TRBV9
J: TRBJ2-3
size: .
DNA: TGTGCCAGCAGCGTATGGCAGGGGGATACGCAGTATTTT
CDR3: CASSVWQGDTQYF

D: TRBD1
V: TRBV11-2
J: TRBJ2-7
size: .
DNA: TGTGCCAGCAGCTCCGGGACAGGGGACTACGAGCAGTACTTC
CDR3: CASSSGTGDYEQYF

D: .
V: TRBV30
J: TRBJ1-5
size: .
DNA: TGTGCCTGGAGTGTGAACACCCTCAATCAGCCCCAGCATTTT
CDR3: CAWSVNTLNQPQHF

D: .
V: TRBV7-9
J: TRBJ1-3
size: .
DNA: TGTGCCAGCAGCTTGGGCTCTGGGGCCGGAAACACCATATATTTT
CDR3: CASSLGSGAGNTIYF

D: .
V: TRBV7-2
J: TRBJ1-5
size: .
DNA: TGTGCCAGCAGCTCCTCCGACGGGTTTCGGCCCCAGCATTTT
CDR3: CASSSSDGFRPQHF

D: TRBD1
V: TRBV18
J: TRBJ1-3
size: .
DNA: TGTGCCAGCTCACCCCGGGACAGTGGAAACACCATATATTTT
CDR3: CASSPRDSGNTIYF

D: .
V: TRBV14
J: TRBJ1-3
size: .
DNA: TGTGCCAGCAGCCATGGACAGAAAAACACCATATATTTT
CDR3: CASSHGQKNTIYF